This entry lists 27 T cell receptor beta chains sequenced from one sample in a study of cytomegalovirus exposure and HLA in healthy donors. The protocol was immunoSEQ multiplex PCR, while the TCRdb copy is restricted to in-frame clones and leaves out a portion. The sample contains about 160,000 clones, roughly nine tenths of which appear only once. Sequenced sample: PBMCs. Receptor source: a woman under 40 in good health and CMV-seronegative.

CDR3 nucleotides: TGTGCCAGCTCACGATTAAACTACGAGCAGTACTTC. Amino acids: CASSRLNYEQYF. V and J are TRBV18 and TRBJ2-7; D call uncertain. The CDR3 length is 12 residues. V was shortened by 4 bases and J by 3 bases, with 7 bases between the two germline ends. Germline V gene sequence: CDR1 KGHSH, CDR2 LQKENI.

V and J are TRBV9 and TRBJ2-1; D is uncertain. Trimming pared 0 bases from V and 0 bases from J, leaving 13 bases between. Germline assignment: CDR1 SGDLS and CDR2 YYNGEE. CDR3 size: 17 residues. The DNA for the CDR3 is TGTGCCAGCAGCGTAGCTTCCCTAGGAAGCTCCTACAATGAGCAGTTCTTC. It yields the protein CASSVASLGSSYNEQFF.

J is TRBJ2-7 and V is TRBV5-1; 11 positions match TRBD2. The CDR3 contains 16 residues. Germline V gene sequence: CDR1 SGHRS, CDR2 YFSETQ. J gave up 5 bases and V 4 bases, and 11 bases lay outside the gene matches. CDR3 sequence (DNA): TGCGCCAGCAGCGACCCGACTAGCGGGGTTATAAACGAGCAGTACTTC. Amino acids: CASSDPTSGVINEQYF.

This sequence joins TRBV29-1 and TRBJ1-2; 11 bases are shared with TRBD1. The CDR3 is 17 residues long. Germline V gene sequence: CDR1 SQVTM, CDR2 ANQGSEA. Losses at the gene ends were 4 bases for V and 8 bases for J; bases not matched to a gene: 18. CDR3 protein: CSVGLLLLPGQGDGYTF. The DNA of the CDR3 is TGCAGCGTTGGTCTCCTTCTCCTTCCGGGACAGGGGGACGGCTACACCTTC. Based on the CDR3 plus reference TRBV29-1 and TRBJ1-2, the full variable domain is SAVISQKPSRDICQRGTSLTIQCQVDSQVTMMFWYRQQPGQSLTLIATANQGSEATYESGFVIDKFPISRPNLTFSTLTVSNMSPEDSSIYLCSVGLLLLPGQGDGYTFGSGTRLTVV.

This clone has only one observation. J is TRBJ2-7 and V is TRBV21-1; the table's D gene call, TRBD2, was not cross checked with the DNA. TRBV21-1 is a pseudogene locus. The CDR3 has 15 residues. In DNA form, the CDR3 reads TGTGCCAGCAGCAATAGGCGGGGGAGCTCCTACGAGCAGTACTTC. Translation gives CASSNRRGSSYEQYF.

The chain carries TRBV19 and TRBJ1-2, with TRBD1 identical over 8 bases. The V and J ends lost 7 bases and 4 bases, in that order; junction bases with no gene match: 8. Germline V gives CDR1 LNHDA, CDR2 SQIVND (reference sequence). This CDR3 has 14 residues. DNA for the CDR3: TGTGCCAGTACGAGACAGGGGTATCCCTATGGCTACACCTTC. Amino acids: CASTRQGYPYGYTF.

The gene calls are TRBV15 and TRBJ1-2; 7 bases line up with TRBD1. V gave up 0 bases and J gave up 2 bases; unmatched junction bases: 6. Germline V gene data show CDR1 as LNHNV and CDR2 as YYDKDF (reference sequence). This CDR3 spans 16 amino acids. CDR3 sequence: CATSRDRMGQNYGYTF. The CDR3 DNA is TGTGCCACCAGCAGAGATCGTATGGGACAGAACTATGGCTACACCTTC.

The V and J genes are TRBV7-9 and TRBJ2-7, with 7 bases aligning to TRBD1. CDR1 is SEHNR and CDR2 is FQNEAQ in the germline V gene (reference sequence). The CDR3 totals 15 residues. J was trimmed by 5 bases and V by 5 bases; bases with no gene match: 12. CDR3 DNA: TGTGCCAGCAGCCTTACAGGGGATTCAACAAACGAGCAGTACTTC. As protein: CASSLTGDSTNEQYF.

The V and J genes are TRBV27 and TRBJ2-6; D uncertain. V lost 1 base and J lost 0, with 16 bases in between. The CDR3 sequence is 19 residues long. CDR1 is MNHEY, CDR2 SMNVEV, per germline (reference sequence). The CDR3, as DNA: TGTGCCAGCAGTTTATATTTTATGGGTAGGAACTCTGGGGCCAACGTCCTGACTTTC. It is translated as CASSLYFMGRNSGANVLTF. Full variable domain (remainder filled in from reference TRBV27 and TRBJ2-6): EAQVTQNPRYLITVTGKKLTVTCSQNMNHEYMSWYRQDPGLGLRQIYYSMNVEVTDKGDVPEGYKVSRKEKRNFPLILESPSPNQTSLYFCASSLYFMGRNSGANVLTFGAGSRLTVL.

This clone was picked up one time. The chain recombines TRBV4-1 with TRBJ2-3, with D unresolved. The CDR3 runs to 15 residues. Germline values: CDR1 MGHRA, CDR2 YSYEKL. Trimming took 1 base from V and 0 from J, leaving 8 bases between them. This CDR3 is CASSQVLQSTDTQYF. The CDR3 region has the DNA TGCGCCAGCAGCCAAGTCTTGCAGAGCACAGATACGCAGTATTTT.

CDR3 amino acids: CASSVDQDTQYF. CDR3 sequence (DNA): TGTGCCAGCAGCGTAGATCAGGATACGCAGTATTTT. The chain links TRBV9 to TRBJ2-3; D remains ambiguous. Germline lookup yields CDR1 SGDLS and CDR2 YYNGEE. The CDR3 runs to 12 residues. V lost 0 bases and J 6 bases, leaving 5 bases between the germline ends.

V gene TRBV5-1 combines with J gene TRBJ2-1; 11 bases are shared with TRBD1. Germline V gene data show CDR1 as SGHRS and CDR2 as YFSETQ. This CDR3 comprises 14 residues. The ends lost 6 bases at V and 9 bases at J; junction bases unmatched: 8. The CDR3 nucleotides read TGCGCCAGCAACGGGGACAGGGGGGTAGGTGAGCAGTTCTTC. Protein product: CASNGDRGVGEQFF.

The chain combines TRBV18 with TRBJ2-1; TRBD1 is a possible D gene (6 bases). Germline assignment: CDR1 KGHSH and CDR2 LQKENI. The length of the CDR3 is 16 residues. Trimming cost V 0 bases and J 4 bases, with 13 bases left between them. As DNA, the CDR3 is TGTGCCAGCTCACCACCGCCCAGGGGCAGATACAATGAGCAGTTCTTC. This encodes CASSPPPRGRYNEQFF.

V gene TRBV5-1 combines with J gene TRBJ2-1, with TRBD2 matching 7 bases. Germline V CDR1 and CDR2: SGHRS, YFSETQ. The V segment lost 0 bases and the J segment 3 bases; nucleotides outside the gene matches: 3. CDR3 length: 15 residues. In DNA, the CDR3 is TGCGCCAGCAGCTTGGAAGCGGGATTCTACAATGAGCAGTTCTTC. It encodes CASSLEAGFYNEQFF.

The DNA of the CDR3 is TGTGCCAGCAGCCCCGAGGTTCGGCTGAGGAACACCGGGGAGCTGTTTTTT. It is translated as CASSPEVRLRNTGELFF. The chain employs TRBV6-4 and TRBJ2-2; D is ambiguous. The CDR3 consists of 17 residues. From germline, CDR1 is MRHNA and CDR2 SNTAGT. V lost 6 bases to trimming and J lost 1 base, with 18 bases between them.

J is TRBJ2-1 and V is TRBV7-3; tentative D call: TRBD1 (6 bases). V was pared by 5 bases and J by 10 bases, with 15 bases between. This CDR3 contains 13 residues. Per the germline V gene, CDR1 is SGHTA and CDR2 is FQGTGA. CDR3: CASSLPGVAEQFF. CDR3 sequence (DNA): TGTGCCAGCAGCCTGCCAGGGGTAGCGGAGCAGTTCTTC.

The V and J genes are TRBV28 and TRBJ2-2, with 8 positions matching TRBD1. This CDR3 contains 16 residues. Trimming at V came to 6 bases and at J to 4 bases, leaving 10 bases not matched to a gene. Germline CDR1 and CDR2: MDHEN and SYDVKM. CDR3 sequence: CASRALDRGSTGELFF. The CDR3 coding sequence is TGTGCCAGCAGGGCTCTCGACAGGGGTTCCACCGGGGAGCTGTTTTTT. Full variable domain (remainder filled in from reference TRBV28 and TRBJ2-2): DVKVTQSSRYLVKRTGEKVFLECVQDMDHENMFWYRQDPGLGLRLIYFSYDVKMKEKGDIPEGYSVSREKKERFSLILESASTNQTSMYLCASRALDRGSTGELFFGEGSRLTVL.

The rearrangement links TRBV10-3 to TRBJ1-1, with no clear D. Trimming stripped 3 bases from V and 1 base from J, with 9 bases between. CDR1 is ENHRY, CDR2 SYGVKD, per germline. The CDR3 is 14 amino acids. In DNA, the CDR3 is TGTGCCATCAGTGATTCACGGGCGAACACTGAAGCTTTCTTT. It yields the protein CAISDSRANTEAFF.

The chain combines TRBV7-2 with TRBJ2-3; D is perhaps TRBD1 (5 bases). In germline, CDR1 is SGHTA, CDR2 FQGNSA. V lost 5 bases and J lost 2, with 17 bases in between. The CDR3 spans 16 residues. This CDR3 is CASSRRMGLLTDTQYF. The CDR3 DNA sequence: TGTGCCAGCAGCCGACGCATGGGGCTACTCACAGATACGCAGTATTTT.

The genes are TRBV30 and TRBJ2-3, with D uncertain. Trimming shortened V by 0 bases and J by 0 bases, and 10 bases separated the two germline ends. Germline-derived CDR1 and CDR2 are GTSNPN and SVGIG (reference sequence). CDR3 length equals 15 residues. In DNA, the CDR3 is TGTGCCTGGAGTGTGAACACAGTAAGCACAGATACGCAGTATTTT. Protein sequence: CAWSVNTVSTDTQYF.

V is TRBV6-5 and J is TRBJ1-1; D gene unclear. Germline-derived CDR1 and CDR2 are MNHEY and SVGAGI. Trimming removed 0 bases at V and 11 bases at J, with 7 bases between. This CDR3 is 11 amino acids long. The CDR3 DNA sequence: TGTGCCAGCAGTTACTCTCTCCGGGCTTTCTTT. Protein sequence: CASSYSLRAFF.

The chain is built from TRBV7-9 and TRBJ1-4; 10 bases align to TRBD1. This CDR3 comprises 16 residues. J gave up 8 bases and V 2 bases, and 8 bases lay outside the gene matches. Germline V gives CDR1 SEHNR, CDR2 FQNEAQ (reference sequence). The CDR3 DNA sequence: TGTGCCAGCAGCTTACATTCCGGACAGGGGGGCGAAAAACTGTTTTTT. This translates into CASSLHSGQGGEKLFF.

This chain uses TRBV5-1 with TRBJ2-1; 7 bases are a match to TRBD1. The CDR3 loop spans 17 amino acids. The V segment lost 2 bases and the J segment 7 bases; nucleotides outside the gene matches: 15. Germline assignment: CDR1 SGHRS and CDR2 YFSETQ. Here the CDR3 reads CASSFPHEGGDGNEQFF. CDR3 sequence (DNA): TGCGCCAGCAGCTTCCCTCACGAAGGGGGCGATGGGAATGAGCAGTTCTTC.

The J gene is TRBJ2-7, the V gene TRBV27; D is unresolved. Deletions cut 6 bases from V and 3 bases from J, with 12 bases between. Germline V lookup: CDR1 MNHEY, CDR2 SMNVEV (reference sequence). This CDR3 spans 13 amino acids. CDR3 sequence: CASSPWASYEQYF. The CDR3 DNA sequence: TGTGCCAGCAGCCCTTGGGCTAGCTACGAGCAGTACTTC.

The genes are TRBV9 and TRBJ1-1; 7 nucleotides match TRBD1. Trimming cost V 1 base and J 0 bases; bases outside gene matches: 6. Germline V gene lookup returns CDR1 SGDLS and CDR2 YYNGEE. This CDR3 region has 16 residues. The CDR3 protein is CASSVSGGAMNTEAFF. CDR3 coding DNA: TGTGCCAGCAGCGTATCAGGGGGAGCTATGAACACTGAAGCTTTCTTT.

This chain links TRBV5-1 with TRBJ1-2, with TRBD1 as a possible D gene (5 bases). V was trimmed by 2 bases and J by 8 bases, leaving 13 bases between them. The CDR3 covers 13 residues. CDR1 and CDR2 from the germline V gene are SGHRS and YFSETQ. This chain's CDR3 is CASSFRALGGYTF. The CDR3, as DNA: TGCGCCAGCAGCTTCAGGGCCCTGGGAGGCTACACCTTC.

This chain uses TRBV13 with TRBJ1-3; D is possibly TRBD1 (5 bases). V was shortened by 5 bases and J by 0 bases, with 14 bases between the two germline ends. From germline, CDR1 is PRHDT and CDR2 FYEKMQ (reference sequence). The CDR3 is 16 residues long. CDR3 sequence: CASSTWDGYSGNTIYF. The CDR3 DNA follows: TGTGCCAGCAGCACCTGGGACGGATACTCTGGAAACACCATATATTTT.